A single sample is the source of the 6 T cell receptor beta chains below, sequenced in a study of cytomegalovirus exposure and HLA in healthy donors. Primers: 60 Vbeta forward and 13 Jbeta reverse. Here immunoSEQ multiplex PCR was the method, and the copy in TCRdb shows in-frame clones only, minus some. The sample contains 150,000 to 200,000 clones, about three quarters of which appear only once. Sequencing used PBMCs. The receptor set was obtained from a man in his forties or fifties in good health and CMV-seropositive.

The rearrangement uses TRBV28 and TRBJ2-7; 10 bases are a match to TRBD2. Germline V gene sequence: CDR1 MDHEN, CDR2 SYDVKM. The length of the CDR3 is 18 residues. V shed 0 bases, J shed 2 bases, and the junction held 10 bases outside the gene matches. This chain's CDR3 is CASSLWDQLAGDPYEQYF. In DNA form, the CDR3 reads TGTGCCAGCAGTTTATGGGACCAGCTAGCGGGAGATCCCTACGAGCAGTACTTC.

A few counts support this clone. The gene calls are TRBV12-5 and TRBJ2-1; 9 bases map to TRBD2. Looked up from germline, CDR1 is LGHNT and CDR2 is FRNRAP. V lost 1 base to trimming and J lost 9 bases; unmatched junction nucleotides: 10. The length of the CDR3 is 16 residues. The CDR3 here is CASGLELAGEHGEQFF. The CDR3 bases are TGTGCTAGTGGTTTGGAATTAGCGGGAGAGCACGGTGAGCAGTTCTTC.

The chain couples TRBV5-4 to TRBJ2-4; possibly TRBD1 for D (6 bases). V lost 2 bases, J lost 9 bases, and 12 bases lay in between. Looked up from germline, CDR1 is SGHNT and CDR2 is YYREEE (reference sequence). This CDR3 comprises 13 residues. The CDR3 sequence: CASSFRGEGIQYF. As DNA, the CDR3 is TGTGCCAGCAGCTTCAGGGGCGAGGGCATTCAGTACTTC.

This clone occurred a few times. J is TRBJ2-1 and V is TRBV2; TRBD2 agrees at 9 bases. J was trimmed by 4 bases and V by 8 bases; bases with no gene match: 6. In germline, CDR1 is SNHLY, CDR2 FYNNEI. The CDR3 contains 14 residues. CDR3 bases: TGTGCCAGCCTGAGCGGGGGGAATTACAATGAGCAGTTCTTC. Its translation: CASLSGGNYNEQFF.

V gene TRBV6-1 combines with J gene TRBJ1-2; D unresolved. CDR1 MNHNS and CDR2 SASEGT come from the germline V gene. The CDR3 is 15 amino acids. Trimming removed 3 bases from V and 4 bases from J, with 15 bases in between. The chain's CDR3 is CASSEQWQAFYGYTF. The CDR3 region has the DNA TGTGCCAGCAGTGAGCAGTGGCAGGCATTCTATGGCTACACCTTC.

The gene calls are TRBV9 and TRBJ1-3, with a weak D call TRBD1 (6 bases). Germline loops: CDR1 SGDLS, CDR2 YYNGEE. This CDR3 spans 15 amino acids. With 4 bases removed from V and 0 bases from J, the gap between germline ends came to 11 bases. CDR3: CASSSQGPSGNTIYF. CDR3 DNA: TGTGCCAGCAGCTCCCAGGGGCCCTCTGGAAACACCATATATTTT.